The entry below describes one T cell receptor beta chain. No antigen is known for it. The record originates from a study of cytomegalovirus exposure and HLA in healthy donors. Whole-study results and caveats: 87-base-pair reads could not separate some V segments, including TRBV6-2 and TRBV6-3.

With 60 Vbeta and 13 Jbeta primers, the PCR was carried out. The table came from immunoSEQ multiplex PCR; TCRdb's copy has only in-frame clones and leaves some out. The repertoire holds 150,000 to 200,000 clones, with about 88% as singletons. The J segment lost 3 bases and the V segment lost 5 bases, leaving 6 bases of the junction unmatched. This CDR3 region has 16 residues. CDR1 is SEHNR and CDR2 is FQNEAQ in the germline V gene (reference sequence). The TCR sequence derives from a woman aged 18-30 years in good health and CMV-seronegative. The rearrangement joins TRBV7-9 to TRBJ2-1; 11 bases align to TRBD2. Sequencing was performed on PBMCs. The CDR3 DNA reads TGTGCCAGCAGCCCCCTGACTAGCGGGAACTACAATGAGCAGTTCTTC. Its protein product is CASSPLTSGNYNEQFF. The variable domain in full, with the rest retrieved from reference TRBV7-9 and TRBJ2-1, is DTGVSQNPRHKITKRGQNVTFRCDPISEHNRLYWYRQTLGQGPEFLTYFQNEAQLEKSRLLSDRFSAERPKGSFSTLEIQRTEQGDSAMYLCASSPLTSGNYNEQFFGPGTRLTVL.